This TCR beta chain was found in a study of beta chain features in type 1 diabetes. Expressed TCRB transcripts were sequenced because the entire RNA isolate underwent reverse transcription. The repertoire was sequenced with immunoSEQ multiplex PCR; TCRdb's copy has only in-frame clones and lacks some. The sample lists approximately 90,000 clones, around 32% seen once, with 0.35% to 0.45% in the top ten. The V end lost 0 bases, the J end lost 5 bases, and 7 bases lay between the germline ends. Germline loops: CDR1 SGHTA, CDR2 FQGTGA. This CDR3 has 13 residues. About 120 mL of blood, on average, came from one heparinised draw per donor. Study-wide findings and caveats: Patients' naive, central memory and regulatory TCRB repertoires appeared more alike than those of healthy donors.

Points on this clone: Its specificity is unknown.

The clonotype was recovered from a woman aged 18-29 years in good health. Material for sequencing was stem cell memory CD4+ T cells from blood. V and J are TRBV7-3 and TRBJ1-1; D remains ambiguous. CDR3 sequence (DNA): TGTGCCAGCAGCTTAACCGGGGAGACTGAAGCTTTCTTT. It specifies CASSLTGETEAFF.